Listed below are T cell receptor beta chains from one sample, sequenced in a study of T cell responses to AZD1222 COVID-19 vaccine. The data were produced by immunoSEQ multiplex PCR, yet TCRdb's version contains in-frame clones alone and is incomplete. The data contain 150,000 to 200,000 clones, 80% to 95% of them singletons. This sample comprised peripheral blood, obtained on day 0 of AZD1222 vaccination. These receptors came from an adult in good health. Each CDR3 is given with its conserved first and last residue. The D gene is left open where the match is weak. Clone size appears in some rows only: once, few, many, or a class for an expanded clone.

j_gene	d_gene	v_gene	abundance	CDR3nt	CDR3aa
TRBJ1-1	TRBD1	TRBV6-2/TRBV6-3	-	TGTGCCAGCAGTTACTTCAGGGGGTTGATGAACACTGAAGCTTTCTTT	CASSYFRGLMNTEAFF
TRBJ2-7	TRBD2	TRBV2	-	TGTGCCGACAAGGGACTAGCGGGGACCAGCTCCTACGAGCAGTACTTC	CADKGLAGTSSYEQYF
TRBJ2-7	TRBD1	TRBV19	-	TGTGCCAGTAGTACAGCTGGGACAGGGGGCCACGAGCAGTACTTC	CASSTAGTGGHEQYF
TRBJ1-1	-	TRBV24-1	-	TGTGCCACCAGGGCTTGGGGGGGGAAGAACACTGAAGCTTTCTTT	CATRAWGGKNTEAFF
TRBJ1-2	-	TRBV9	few	TGTGCCAGCAGCGTAGTCCCAGGGGAGGGCTACACCTTC	CASSVVPGEGYTF
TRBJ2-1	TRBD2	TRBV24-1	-	TGTGCCACCAGTGATCACAGCGGGAGTGCGATAGGGGAGCAGTTCTTC	CATSDHSGSAIGEQFF
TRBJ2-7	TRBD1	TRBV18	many	TGTGCCAGCTCCCACCCCCCGGGACAGGGGGGCTACGAGCAGTACTTC	CASSHPPGQGGYEQYF
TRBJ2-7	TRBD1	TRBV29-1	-	TGCAGCGCCGGGACAGGGTACGAGCAGTACTTC	CSAGTGYEQYF
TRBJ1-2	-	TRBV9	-	TGTGCCAGCAGTCGTGACAGGAGCTATGGCTACACCTTC	CASSRDRSYGYTF
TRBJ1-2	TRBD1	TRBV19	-	TGTGCCAGTAGTATAGGACAGGGGACCTATGGCTACACCTTC	CASSIGQGTYGYTF
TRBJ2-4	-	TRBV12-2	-	TGTGCAAGTCGCTTAGAGGGACACCCGTCGGGAGCCAAAAACATTCAGTACTTC	CASRLEGHPSGAKNIQYF
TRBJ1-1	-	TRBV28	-	TGTGCCAGCACGTGGGGCACTGAAGCTTTCTTT	CASTWGTEAFF
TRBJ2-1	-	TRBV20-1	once	TGCAGTGCTAGTCCGTTTCCCTACAATGAGCAGTTCTTC	CSASPFPYNEQFF
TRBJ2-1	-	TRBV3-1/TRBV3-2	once	TGTGCCAGCAGCCAAGTCGGTAGATCCAATGAGCAGTTCTTC	CASSQVGRSNEQFF
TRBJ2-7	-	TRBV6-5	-	TGTGCCAGCAGTTACTCGGGCCAGGAAGACCGCGAGCAGTACTTC	CASSYSGQEDREQYF
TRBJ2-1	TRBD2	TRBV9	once	TGTGCCAGCAGCGTACAGGGGACTAGCGGGGGAGAGCAGTTCTTC	CASSVQGTSGGEQFF